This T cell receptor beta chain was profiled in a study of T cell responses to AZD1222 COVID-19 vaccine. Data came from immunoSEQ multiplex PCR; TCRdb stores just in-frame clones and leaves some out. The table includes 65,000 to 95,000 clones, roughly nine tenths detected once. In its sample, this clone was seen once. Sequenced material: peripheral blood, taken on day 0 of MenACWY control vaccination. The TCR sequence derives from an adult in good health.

For the CDR3, the DNA is TGTGCCAGCAGTTCAGATACTAACTATGGCTACACCTTC. Amino acid sequence: CASSSDTNYGYTF. The chain couples TRBV6-2 or TRBV6-3 to TRBJ1-2; no definite D call. From germline, CDR1 is MNHEY and CDR2 SVGEGT. V lost 4 bases and J 0 bases, leaving 6 bases between the germline ends. The length of the CDR3 is 13 residues.